Listed below are T cell receptor beta chains from one sample, sequenced in a study of beta chain features in type 1 diabetes. The data were produced by immunoSEQ multiplex PCR, yet TCRdb's version contains in-frame clones alone and is incomplete. Of a few hundred thousand clones in the sample, approximately 28% were seen once. Specimen: naive CD4+ T cells from blood. These receptors were taken from a man between 18 and 35 years old in good health. Both conserved end residues are part of each CDR3. Each record gives: clone size, J gene, D gene, V gene, CDR3 protein, CDR3 DNA. D genes are given only for firm matches. Clone size is stated in some rows and not others, as once, few, many or a class when expanded.

few,TRBJ2-1,NA,TRBV14,CASSQVSRHNEQFF,TGTGCCAGCAGCCAAGTAAGCAGGCACAATGAGCAGTTCTTC
NA,TRBJ2-5,NA,TRBV28,CASSFSPLQGVTQYF,TGTGCCAGCAGTTTCTCCCCATTACAGGGAGTGACCCAGTACTTC
NA,TRBJ2-1,NA,TRBV5-6,CASSSYGEQFF,TGTGCCAGCAGCTCATATGGTGAGCAGTTCTTC
NA,TRBJ2-3,TRBD2,TRBV7-6,CASSSKRELDTQYF,TGTGCCAGCAGCTCAAAGCGGGAGTTAGATACGCAGTATTTT
NA,TRBJ2-7,NA,TRBV7-2,CASSLLGGTDPHEQYF,TGTGCCAGCAGCTTACTCGGGGGGACAGACCCTCACGAGCAGTACTTC
NA,TRBJ1-1,NA,TRBV29-1,CSALGGVNTEAFF,TGCAGCGCCCTGGGGGGGGTGAACACTGAAGCTTTCTTT
few,TRBJ2-3,TRBD2,TRBV7-6,CASSISGRVDTQYF,TGTGCCAGCAGCATTAGCGGGAGGGTTGATACGCAGTATTTT
NA,TRBJ1-3,NA,TRBV7-9,CASSLPASSGNTIYF,TGTGCCAGCAGCTTACCCGCCAGCTCTGGAAACACCATATATTTT
NA,TRBJ2-3,TRBD2,TRBV18,CASSPLAGGPKDTQYF,TGTGCCAGCTCACCACTGGCGGGAGGGCCCAAAGATACGCAGTATTTT
few,TRBJ2-6,NA,TRBV7-9,CASSQRSSGANVLTF,TGTGCCAGCAGCCAGCGAAGCTCTGGGGCCAACGTCCTGACTTTC
once,TRBJ2-3,NA,TRBV5-4,CASSNPLADTQYF,TGTGCCAGCAGCAACCCCTTAGCGGATACGCAGTATTTT
NA,TRBJ1-2,NA,TRBV18,CASSPREGPPYGYTF,TGTGCCAGCTCACCGAGAGAGGGACCGCCCTATGGCTACACCTTC
NA,TRBJ2-5,NA,TRBV29-1,CSVEVQGQTQYF,TGCAGCGTTGAAGTGCAGGGGCAGACCCAGTACTTC
NA,TRBJ2-3,TRBD1,TRBV18,CASSLPGQGADTQYF,TGTGCCAGCTCACTGCCGGGACAGGGGGCAGATACGCAGTATTTT
NA,TRBJ2-5,TRBD2,TRBV6-5,CASSTRTSGRETQYF,TGTGCCAGCAGTACGCGGACTAGCGGGAGAGAGACCCAGTACTTC
few,TRBJ1-2,NA,TRBV29-1,CSVEPSFDYGYTF,TGCAGCGTTGAACCATCCTTCGACTATGGCTACACCTTC
NA,TRBJ2-1,NA,TRBV7-9,CASSLGGAFNEQFF,TGTGCCAGCAGCTTAGGGGGCGCTTTCAATGAGCAGTTCTTC
once,TRBJ2-2,TRBD1,TRBV30,CAWRLGGPTGELFF,TGTGCCTGGAGGTTAGGGGGCCCCACCGGGGAGCTGTTTTTT
NA,TRBJ2-7,NA,TRBV29-1,CSAQESGEQYF,TGCAGCGCGCAGGAGAGTGGCGAGCAGTACTTC
NA,TRBJ2-5,TRBD2,TRBV5-1,CASSLEASGTGETQYF,TGCGCCAGCAGCTTGGAGGCTAGCGGGACGGGAGAGACCCAGTACTTC
few,TRBJ2-1,TRBD2,TRBV14,CASSQVGREDEQFF,TGTGCCAGCAGCCAAGTCGGGAGGGAGGATGAGCAGTTCTTC
NA,TRBJ2-7,TRBD2,TRBV18,CASAGGSSGEQYF,TGTGCCAGTGCCGGCGGGAGTTCAGGAGAGCAGTACTTC
NA,TRBJ2-1,NA,TRBV30,CAYVGGVRQQFF,TGTGCATACGTTGGGGGAGTCCGTCAGCAGTTCTTC
once,TRBJ2-1,NA,TRBV7-2,CASSSTRDYNEQFF,TGTGCCAGCAGCTCGACTAGGGACTACAATGAGCAGTTCTTC
NA,TRBJ2-7,NA,TRBV6-6,CASSYSAYEQYF,TGTGCCAGCAGTTACTCAGCCTACGAGCAGTACTTC
NA,TRBJ2-7,TRBD2,TRBV10-3,CAISKASGSHEQYF,TGTGCCATCAGTAAGGCTAGCGGGAGTCACGAGCAGTACTTC
few,TRBJ2-1,TRBD1,TRBV4-1,CASSPPTGGQDEQFF,TGCGCCAGCAGCCCTCCCACAGGGGGCCAGGATGAGCAGTTCTTC
NA,TRBJ1-3,NA,TRBV28,CASSLVRGTGGNTIYF,TGTGCCAGCAGTTTGGTACGAGGCACTGGCGGAAACACCATATATTTT
few,TRBJ2-1,NA,TRBV29-1,CSASLARFAYNEQFF,TGCAGCGCCTCCCTAGCTCGATTTGCTTACAATGAGCAGTTCTTC
NA,TRBJ2-1,TRBD2,TRBV5-1,CASSRVTSGANNEQFF,TGCGCCAGCAGCAGAGTTACTAGCGGGGCTAACAATGAGCAGTTCTTC
few,TRBJ2-5,NA,TRBV27,CASSFRTEETQYF,TGTGCCAGCAGTTTTAGAACGGAGGAGACCCAGTACTTC
few,TRBJ1-4,NA,TRBV5-1,CASSLTQGGEKLFF,TGCGCCAGCAGCTTGACTCAGGGAGGTGAAAAACTGTTTTTT
NA,TRBJ2-7,NA,TRBV2,CASKQEWQSYEQYF,TGTGCCAGCAAACAAGAGTGGCAGTCCTACGAGCAGTACTTC